This TCR beta chain is drawn from a study of CD4 T cells in relation to SARS-CoV-2 and coronaviruses (dated by TCRdb to the early 2020s). General notes on the study: Patient-derived lymphoblastoid cell lines were used to map the HLA restriction of shared crossreactive spike epitopes. At the level of individual TCR clonotypes, the study measured memory CD4+ T cell crossreactivity between SARS-CoV-2 spike protein and common cold coronavirus spike proteins. The Adaptive Biotechnologies TCR-sequencing kit was used for samples from three pre-COVID donors and for the naive versus memory experiments, whereas the other data were Illumina-based. A different, Illumina-based TCR-beta assay was used to sequence expansion assays from other donors in the study. On the study overall, not on this receptor specifically: Sequencing of naive versus memory cells indicated that the assay detects memory recall responses, not primary responses primed during culture. Approximately 60% of donors had memory CD4+ clonotypes that crossrecognized SARS-CoV-2 and at least one common cold coronavirus spike. Because the crossreactivity analysis focused on spike protein, crossreactivity against other viral proteins was not assessed. No donor contributed both pre-pandemic and post-infection samples, which limited tracing the source of pre-existing responses. The study was constrained by small numbers of patients and of tested TCRs. Significantly weaker SARS-CoV-2-driven expansion was shown by crossreactive clones than by monoreactive clones, consistent with antigenic imprinting.

Uncultured naive and memory CD4+ T cell DNA received deep-resolution immunoSEQ TCR-beta sequencing. On the authors' methods: Preprocessing removed nonproductive sequences and CDR3s not starting with C, not ending with F or W, or shorter than 7 amino acids. Cultured and uncultured naive and memory CD4+ repertoires were searched for previously identified spike- and CEF-reactive CDR3s. CDR3 homology was quantified as pairwise Levenshtein distance, calculated with the stringdist R package after three terminal residues were trimmed from each end. This is the immuneACCESS table as TCRdb keeps it, with only in-frame sequences that have V and J called. A part of the clones is gone; compared with another copy, unresolved V genes explain less than half, and the rest is unexplained. That table is the source of V, J and clone size, and D and trimming were worked out from the DNA. The sample table holds about 59,000 clones, of which 75% to 90% were seen once. The biggest ten clones account for 1.3% to 1.5% of the sample.

A remark on this clone: No cognate antigen has been identified for it. No base qualities exist here, and no much larger clone lies one base off it.

Looking up the germline V gene yields CDR1 SGHRS and CDR2 YFSETQ. V lost 3 bases and J lost 5 bases, and the count of bases not matched to a germline gene is 13. The CDR3 holds 17 amino acids from the cysteine to the phenylalanine. Only CDR3 DNA is held: 51 bases, read in frame from base 1. CD4+ T cells from unexposed donors were collected before the COVID-19 pandemic (2011-2018). Naive and memory CD4+ T cells were separated from cryopreserved PBMCs by first enriching for CD4 and then performing EasySep naive CD4+ T cell enrichment. Leukapheresis product for the unexposed donors was purchased commercially. Ficoll-Paque PLUS gradient centrifugation was used to isolate PBMCs from leukapheresis product or whole blood. PBMCs were either used fresh in the expansion assay or cryopreserved at -140 degrees C. The QIAamp Micro DNA Kit was used to extract genomic DNA from the CD4+ T cells.

Sequencing input: memory CD4+ T cells from PBMCs. Reading the label with the study, this specimen's cell subset or site is: memory (non-naive) CD4+ T cells. The chain joins TRBV5-1 to TRBJ2-5; TRBD2 aligns with 10 central bases. The clonotype comes from a human donor in good health. At the DNA level, the sequence is TGCGCCAGCAGCTCCTTGACTAGCGGGCAGGGGCGGGAGACCCAGTACTTC. Protein translation: CASSSLTSGQGRETQYF.